These 28 T cell receptor beta chains were sequenced from one sample in a study of radiation and T cells in renal cell carcinoma. Noted time point: blood 2 weeks post-SBRT. As to treatment: 15 Gy SBRT to primary tumor, nephrectomy 4 weeks later. Profiled with immunoSEQ multiplex PCR; TCRdb holds only in-frame clones, not every one. The sample lists some 80,000 clones, 70% to 90% seen once, with more than 20% in the top ten. The input for sequencing was blood, taken from a patient whose treatment included radiotherapy and nephrectomy. The receptors were sampled from a woman aged 50 to 60 with renal cell carcinoma.

The V gene is TRBV12-5, the J gene TRBJ2-2, with D hard to call. CDR1 and CDR2 (germline): LGHNT, FRNRAP. The CDR3 runs 13 residues. Trimming removed 2 bases at V and 7 bases at J, with 8 bases between. For the CDR3, the DNA is TGTGCTAGTGGTTTGATATTCGGCGGGGAGCTGTTTTTT. Encoded protein: CASGLIFGGELFF.

The chain has TRBV28 and TRBJ2-7; TRBD1 matches 7 bases. Losses at the gene ends were 8 bases for V and 6 bases for J; bases not matched to a gene: 13. CDR1 MDHEN and CDR2 SYDVKM come from the germline V gene. This CDR3 spans 14 amino acids. CDR3 residues: CASGTTGTAPEQYF. In DNA, the CDR3 is TGTGCCAGCGGCACGACAGGGACGGCGCCCGAGCAGTACTTC.

The V and J genes are TRBV6-5 and TRBJ2-3; no reliable D call. V was cut by 6 bases and J by 6 bases, with 13 bases left in between. The CDR3 sequence is 13 residues long. Germline V CDR1 and CDR2: MNHEY, SVGAGI. The CDR3 spells CASSDDSSDTQYF. DNA of the CDR3: TGTGCCAGCAGCGACGACTCTTCTGATACGCAGTATTTT.

This rearrangement joins TRBV5-4 to TRBJ1-2; D is undetermined. V was shortened by 0 bases and J by 4 bases, with 4 bases between the two germline ends. CDR1 SGHNT and CDR2 YYREEE come from the germline V gene (reference sequence). The CDR3 has 12 residues. The CDR3 region is CASSLARYGYTF. The CDR3 DNA reads TGTGCCAGCAGCTTGGCGCGCTATGGCTACACCTTC.

CDR3 sequence: CASSQDGISAFF. DNA of the CDR3: TGCGCCAGCAGCCAAGATGGTATATCGGCTTTCTTT. This chain joins TRBV4-3 and TRBJ1-1, with D unclear. The germline V gene encodes CDR1 LGHNA and CDR2 YSLEER. The CDR3 length is 12 residues. V was clipped by 0 bases and J by 11 bases, with 10 bases between them.

The rearrangement links TRBV7-6 to TRBJ2-5; no clear D gene. CDR3 length: 16 residues. Germline values: CDR1 SGHVS, CDR2 FNYEAQ. Trimming took 5 bases from V and 1 from J, leaving 17 bases between them. The DNA for the CDR3 is TGTGCCAGCAGCCCCCTACTCCAAGCAGGCCAAGAGACCCAGTACTTC. It translates to CASSPLLQAGQETQYF.

This clone was detected only once. This chain connects TRBV6-5 to TRBJ1-6, with TRBD1 as a possible D gene (5 bases). Trimming shortened V by 10 bases and J by 10 bases, and 14 bases separated the two germline ends. CDR1 MNHEY and CDR2 SVGAGI come from the germline V gene. The CDR3 length is 12 residues. CDR3 amino acids: CATGTPGSPLHF. CDR3 nucleotides: TGTGCCACAGGGACTCCGGGGTCACCCCTCCACTTT.

V gene TRBV7-8 combines with J gene TRBJ2-3, with 7 bases identical to TRBD2. Germline loops: CDR1 SGHVS, CDR2 FQNEAQ. With V trimmed by 1 base and J by 0 bases, 7 bases remained unmatched. The CDR3 totals 17 residues. The CDR3 DNA follows: TGTGCCAGCAGCTTAGGTGTAGCGGGCTCTAGCACAGATACGCAGTATTTT. Its translation is CASSLGVAGSSTDTQYF.

This clone was seen only a few times. V and J are TRBV6-5 and TRBJ2-2; D possibly corresponds to TRBD1 (5 bases). V dropped 10 bases and J dropped 5 bases, with 14 bases sitting between them. The germline gives CDR1 MNHEY, CDR2 SVGAGI. The CDR3 has 13 residues. The CDR3 spells CATMDDRTGELFF. DNA for the CDR3: TGTGCCACCATGGACGACAGAACCGGGGAGCTGTTTTTT.

The V and J genes are TRBV30 and TRBJ2-5; D might be TRBD1 or TRBD2, each matching 6 bases. This CDR3 has 14 amino acids. The V gene's germline CDR1 is GTSNPN and CDR2 SVGIG (reference sequence). The V and J ends lost 0 bases and 6 bases respectively, with 14 bases between them. CDR3 bases: TGTGCCTGGAGTGTATCCCCGGGGGCAAAGACCCAGTACTTC. It yields the protein CAWSVSPGAKTQYF.

The chain recombines TRBV7-3 with TRBJ2-5; TRBD1 is a possible D gene (6 bases). Trimming took 1 base from V and 1 from J, leaving 10 bases between them. The CDR3 is made up of 15 amino acids. Germline lookup yields CDR1 SGHTA and CDR2 FQGTGA. The CDR3 DNA follows: TGTGCCAGCAGCTTAAACAGGGCCCTCCAAGAGACCCAGTACTTC. As protein: CASSLNRALQETQYF.

This chain joins TRBV6-6 and TRBJ2-7, with TRBD1 as a possible D gene (5 bases). The germline V gene has CDR1 MNHNY and CDR2 SVGAGI (reference sequence). V dropped 4 bases and J dropped 3 bases, with 10 bases sitting between them. The CDR3 extends over 13 amino acids. The CDR3 DNA sequence: TGTGCCAGCAGTTCGAAGGGGCTCTACGAGCAGTACTTC. Translation gives CASSSKGLYEQYF.

This clone was counted between two and nine times. The rearrangement links TRBV5-1 to TRBJ1-1, with 7 bases that match TRBD1. Germline CDR1 is SGHRS and CDR2 is YFSETQ. The CDR3 spans 13 residues. The V segment lost 4 bases and the J segment 6 bases; nucleotides outside the gene matches: 6. The CDR3 nucleotides are TGCGCCAGCAGCCCGGGGGACAGTTCTGAAGCTTTCTTT. It encodes CASSPGDSSEAFF.

This chain connects TRBV30 to TRBJ2-5; D may correspond to TRBD1 or TRBD2 (6 bases each). Looked up from germline, CDR1 is GTSNPN and CDR2 is SVGIG (reference sequence). The CDR3 extends over 15 amino acids. V gave up 6 bases and J gave up 3 bases, with 20 bases separating them. Here the CDR3 reads CACVPTWGAKETQYF. The CDR3 DNA reads as TGTGCCTGCGTACCGACCTGGGGGGCCAAAGAGACCCAGTACTTC.

This clone has a single count. CDR3 nucleotide sequence: TGTGCCAGCACCGGGGACCGCCGGGCTAACTATGGCTACACCTTC. Encoded protein: CASTGDRRANYGYTF. The chain couples TRBV6-5 to TRBJ1-2, with D possibly TRBD1 on 5 matching bases. Trimming stripped 7 bases from V and 0 bases from J, with 15 bases between. Per the germline V gene, CDR1 is MNHEY and CDR2 is SVGAGI. The CDR3 contains 15 residues.

V usage is TRBV30 and J usage is TRBJ1-3; no clear D gene. Germline CDR1 reads GTSNPN; CDR2 reads SVGIG (reference sequence). CDR3 length: 13 residues. V was pared by 1 base and J by 0 bases, with 4 bases between. The CDR3 region is CAWSGASGNTIYF. CDR3 in DNA: TGTGCCTGGAGTGGGGCCTCTGGAAACACCATATATTTT.

The chain recombines TRBV2 with TRBJ2-7; TRBD1 or TRBD2 may be the D gene (5 bases each). The length of the CDR3 is 13 residues. V lost 5 bases and J lost 2, with 10 bases in between. Germline V gene lookup returns CDR1 SNHLY and CDR2 FYNNEI. This CDR3 is CASSKRGAYEQYF. In DNA form, the CDR3 reads TGTGCCAGCAGTAAGAGGGGCGCCTACGAGCAGTACTTC.

The chain carries TRBV10-3 and TRBJ1-4; TRBD1 aligns across 7 bases. The germline V gene encodes CDR1 ENHRY and CDR2 SYGVKD. There are 16 residues in the CDR3. The trim removed 3 bases at V and 7 bases at J, leaving 11 bases unmatched. CDR3 amino acids: CAISEPTGNVGEKLFF. The DNA of the CDR3 is TGTGCCATCAGTGAACCGACAGGGAACGTCGGTGAAAAACTGTTTTTT.

The chain has TRBV2 and TRBJ2-2; 7 nucleotides agree with TRBD2. Germline V CDR1 and CDR2: SNHLY, FYNNEI. Trimming removed 4 bases from V and 4 bases from J; junction bases left unmatched: 6. CDR3 length equals 15 residues. The DNA for the CDR3 is TGTGCCAGCAGTGTGTCGCGGGAGAGCACCGGGGAGCTGTTTTTT. Amino acids: CASSVSRESTGELFF.

The chain links TRBV5-6 to TRBJ1-5; tentatively, D is TRBD1 (6 bases). The CDR3 spans 16 residues. Per the germline V gene, CDR1 is SGHDT and CDR2 is YYEEEE. The V end was cut by 3 bases, the J end by 6 bases, with 19 bases between. The CDR3 region is CASSSNAGGWGQPQHF. The CDR3 bases are TGTGCCAGCAGCTCCAACGCGGGGGGCTGGGGTCAGCCCCAGCATTTT.

V usage is TRBV7-9 and J usage is TRBJ2-5, with D unclear. CDR1 is SEHNR and CDR2 is FQNEAQ in the germline V gene (reference sequence). Trimming cost V 7 bases and J 5 bases, with 8 bases left between them. This CDR3 is built from 11 residues. CDR3 protein: CASTISETQYF. The CDR3 DNA reads as TGTGCCAGCACCATTTCGGAGACCCAGTACTTC. Using reference TRBV7-9 and TRBJ2-5 for the parts outside the CDR3, the full variable domain is DTGVSQNPRHKITKRGQNVTFRCDPISEHNRLYWYRQTLGQGPEFLTYFQNEAQLEKSRLLSDRFSAERPKGSFSTLEIQRTEQGDSAMYLCASTISETQYFGPGTRLLVL.

The gene calls are TRBV29-1 and TRBJ2-7, with a possible D match to TRBD2 (5 bases). The V end was cut by 1 base, the J end by 5 bases, with 12 bases between. The CDR3 runs 13 residues. The germline V gene has CDR1 SQVTM and CDR2 ANQGSEA. The CDR3 spells CSVEGTAGDEQYF. CDR3 nucleotides: TGCAGCGTTGAAGGGACTGCCGGGGACGAGCAGTACTTC.

This chain joins TRBV7-8 and TRBJ2-3; a possible D gene is TRBD2 (6 bases). Deletions cut 2 bases from V and 1 base from J, with 25 bases between. The germline gives CDR1 SGHVS, CDR2 FQNEAQ. The CDR3 is made up of 20 amino acids. This CDR3 reads CASSLRRGFGGTVGTDTQYF. CDR3 bases: TGTGCCAGCAGCTTAAGGCGGGGCTTCGGAGGAACGGTCGGCACAGATACGCAGTATTTT.

This sequence joins TRBV7-8 and TRBJ2-6; D perhaps matches TRBD2 (5 bases). The CDR3 has 16 residues. The germline CDR1 and CDR2 sequences are SGHVS and FQNEAQ. Trimming removed 3 bases at V and 1 base at J, with 10 bases between. Here the CDR3 reads CASSFPGVSGANVLTF. CDR3 DNA sequence: TGTGCCAGCAGCTTCCCCGGGGTTTCTGGGGCCAACGTCCTGACTTTC.

The chain has TRBV7-2 and TRBJ2-5; 8 bases are a match to TRBD1. CDR3 size: 15 residues. The V gene end was trimmed by 5 bases and the J gene end by 5 bases; junction bases not matched to a gene: 10. Germline lookup yields CDR1 SGHTA and CDR2 FQGNSA. CDR3 sequence (DNA): TGTGCCAGCAGCCGACAGGGGAGCATAGGGGAGACCCAGTACTTC. Encoded protein: CASSRQGSIGETQYF. The complete variable domain, with remaining parts taken from reference TRBV7-2 and TRBJ2-5, reads GAGVSQSPSNKVTEKGKDVELRCDPISGHTALYWYRQSLGQGLEFLIYFQGNSAPDKSGLPSDRFSAERTGGSVSTLTIQRTQQEDSAVYLCASSRQGSIGETQYFGPGTRLLVL.

This clone was seen a single time. This chain uses TRBV6-1 with TRBJ2-1; possible D gene TRBD1, 5 bases. The germline V gene encodes CDR1 MNHNS and CDR2 SASEGT. The CDR3 runs 13 residues. Trimming pared 0 bases from V and 12 bases from J, leaving 12 bases between. For the CDR3, the DNA is TGTGCCAGCAGTGAAGCGAGTCAGGGAAGGCAGTTCTTC. It codes for CASSEASQGRQFF.

This chain uses TRBV11-2 with TRBJ2-1; TRBD1 agrees at 8 bases. The V and J ends lost 0 bases and 5 bases, in that order; junction bases with no gene match: 9. The CDR3 runs 17 residues. From germline, CDR1 is SGHAT and CDR2 FQNNGV. The CDR3 reads CASSLDWRQGIDNEQFF. CDR3 sequence (DNA): TGTGCCAGCAGCTTAGATTGGAGACAGGGGATCGACAATGAGCAGTTCTTC.

The V gene is TRBV5-1, the J gene TRBJ1-4, with 8 bases identical to TRBD1. From germline, CDR1 is SGHRS and CDR2 YFSETQ. Trimming took 2 bases from V and 3 from J; bases not matched to a gene: 9. The CDR3 totals 17 residues. This CDR3 reads CASSFSPQGASNEKLFF. DNA of the CDR3: TGCGCCAGCAGCTTTTCGCCCCAGGGGGCTTCTAATGAAAAACTGTTTTTT.